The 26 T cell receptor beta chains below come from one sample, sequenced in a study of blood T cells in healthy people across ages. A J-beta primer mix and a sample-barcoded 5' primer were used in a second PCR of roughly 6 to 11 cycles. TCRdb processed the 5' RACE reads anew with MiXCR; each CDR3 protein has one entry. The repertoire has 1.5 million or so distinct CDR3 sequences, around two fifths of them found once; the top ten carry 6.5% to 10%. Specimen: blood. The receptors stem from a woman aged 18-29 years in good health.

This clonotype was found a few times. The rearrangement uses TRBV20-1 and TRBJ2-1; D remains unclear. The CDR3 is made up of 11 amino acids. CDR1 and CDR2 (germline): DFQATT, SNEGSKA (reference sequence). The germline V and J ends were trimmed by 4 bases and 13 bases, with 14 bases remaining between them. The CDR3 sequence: CSATTGVAQFF. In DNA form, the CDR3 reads TGCAGTGCTACGACTGGGGTAGCCCAGTTCTTC.

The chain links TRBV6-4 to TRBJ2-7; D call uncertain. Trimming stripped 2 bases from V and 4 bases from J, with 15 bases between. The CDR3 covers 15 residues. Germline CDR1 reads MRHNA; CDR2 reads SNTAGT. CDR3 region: CASSDSRQRGYEQYF. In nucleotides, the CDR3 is TGTGCCAGCAGTGACAGCCGGCAGAGAGGATACGAGCAGTACTTC.

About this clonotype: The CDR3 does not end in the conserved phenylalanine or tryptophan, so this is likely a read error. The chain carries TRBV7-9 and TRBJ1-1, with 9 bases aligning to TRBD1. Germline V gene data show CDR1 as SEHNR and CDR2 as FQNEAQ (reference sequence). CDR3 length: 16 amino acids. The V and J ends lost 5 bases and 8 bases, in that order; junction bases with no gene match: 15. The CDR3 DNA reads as TGTGCCAGCAGCCCTCCGACAGGGGGAAGATTCACCGAAGCTTTCTAT. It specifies CASSPPTGGRFTEAFY.

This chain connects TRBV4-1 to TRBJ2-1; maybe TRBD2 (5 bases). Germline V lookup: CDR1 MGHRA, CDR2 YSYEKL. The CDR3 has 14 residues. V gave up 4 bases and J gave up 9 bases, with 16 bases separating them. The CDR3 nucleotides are TGCGCCAGCAGCCCCCGGAGGAGCGTTGGTGAGCAGTTCTTC. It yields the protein CASSPRRSVGEQFF.

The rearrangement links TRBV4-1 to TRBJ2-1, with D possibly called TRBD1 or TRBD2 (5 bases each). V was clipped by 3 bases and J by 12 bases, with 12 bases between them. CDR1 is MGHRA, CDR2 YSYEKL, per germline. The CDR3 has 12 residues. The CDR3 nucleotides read TGCGCCAGCAGCCACCAGGGAGACGGGCAGTTCTTC. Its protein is CASSHQGDGQFF.

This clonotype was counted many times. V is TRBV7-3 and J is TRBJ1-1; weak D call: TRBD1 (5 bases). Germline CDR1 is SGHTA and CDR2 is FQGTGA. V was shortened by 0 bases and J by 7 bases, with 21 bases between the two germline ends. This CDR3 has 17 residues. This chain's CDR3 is CASSLTGPLGRGGEAFF. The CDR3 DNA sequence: TGTGCCAGCAGCTTAACAGGCCCCCTGGGGAGGGGTGGTGAAGCTTTCTTT.

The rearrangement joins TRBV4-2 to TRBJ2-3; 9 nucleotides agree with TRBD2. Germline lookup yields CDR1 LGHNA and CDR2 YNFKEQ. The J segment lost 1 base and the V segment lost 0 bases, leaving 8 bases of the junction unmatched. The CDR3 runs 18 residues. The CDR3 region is CASSQDGTSPPGTDTQYF. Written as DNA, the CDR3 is TGTGCCAGCAGCCAAGACGGGACTAGCCCCCCCGGCACAGATACGCAGTATTTT.

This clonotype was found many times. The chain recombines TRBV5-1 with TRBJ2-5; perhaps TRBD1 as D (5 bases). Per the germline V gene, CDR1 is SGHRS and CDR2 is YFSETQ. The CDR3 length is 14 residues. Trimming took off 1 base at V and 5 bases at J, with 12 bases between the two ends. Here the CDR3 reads CASSLSGQVETQYF. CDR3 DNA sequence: TGCGCCAGCAGCTTGAGTGGACAAGTCGAGACCCAGTACTTC.

The CDR3 region is CASSASQDNEQYF. The DNA of the CDR3 is TGTGCCAGCAGTGCAAGTCAGGACAATGAGCAGTACTTC. The gene calls are TRBV2 and TRBJ2-5, with D possibly TRBD1 on 5 matching bases. V was trimmed by 4 bases and J by 11 bases, leaving 17 bases between them. Germline lookup yields CDR1 SNHLY and CDR2 FYNNEI. There are 13 residues in the CDR3.

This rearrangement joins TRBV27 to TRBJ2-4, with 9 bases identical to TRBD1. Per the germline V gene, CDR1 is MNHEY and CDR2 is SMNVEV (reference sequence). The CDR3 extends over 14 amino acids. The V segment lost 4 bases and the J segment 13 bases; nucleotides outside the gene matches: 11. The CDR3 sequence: CASSWGTGTNEQYF. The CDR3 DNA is TGTGCCAGCAGTTGGGGGACAGGGACTAATGAGCAGTACTTC.

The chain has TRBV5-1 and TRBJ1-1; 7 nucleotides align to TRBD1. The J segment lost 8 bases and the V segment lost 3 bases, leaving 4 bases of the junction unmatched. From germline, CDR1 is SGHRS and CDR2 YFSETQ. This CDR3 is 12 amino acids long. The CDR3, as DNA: TGCGCCAGCAGCTATGGGGGACAGGAAGCTTTCTTT. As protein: CASSYGGQEAFF.

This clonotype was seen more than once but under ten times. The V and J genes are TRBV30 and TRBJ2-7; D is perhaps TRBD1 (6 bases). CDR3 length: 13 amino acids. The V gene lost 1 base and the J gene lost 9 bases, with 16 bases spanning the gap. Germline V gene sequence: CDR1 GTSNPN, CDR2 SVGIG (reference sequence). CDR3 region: CAWSAENRALQYF. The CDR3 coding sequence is TGTGCCTGGAGTGCCGAAAACAGGGCCCTGCAGTACTTC.

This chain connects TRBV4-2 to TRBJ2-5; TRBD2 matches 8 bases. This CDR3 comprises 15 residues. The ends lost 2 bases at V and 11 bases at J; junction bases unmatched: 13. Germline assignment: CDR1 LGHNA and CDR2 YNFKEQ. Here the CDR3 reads CASSQRAGGINEQYF. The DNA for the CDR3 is TGTGCCAGCAGCCAACGTGCGGGAGGCATCAATGAGCAGTACTTC.

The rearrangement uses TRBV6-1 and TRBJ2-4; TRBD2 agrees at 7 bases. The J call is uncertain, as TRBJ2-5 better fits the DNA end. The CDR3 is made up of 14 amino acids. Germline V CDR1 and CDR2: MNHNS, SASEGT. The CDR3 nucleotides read TGTGCCAGCATGAGGCGGGAGTTATGGGAGACCCAGTACTTC. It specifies CASMRRELWETQYF.

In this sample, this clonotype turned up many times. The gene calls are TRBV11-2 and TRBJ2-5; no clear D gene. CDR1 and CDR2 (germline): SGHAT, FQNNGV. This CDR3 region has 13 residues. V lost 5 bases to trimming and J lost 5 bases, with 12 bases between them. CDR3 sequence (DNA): TGTGCCAGCAGCCTTCCCCTGCTGGAGACCCAGTACTTC. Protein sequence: CASSLPLLETQYF. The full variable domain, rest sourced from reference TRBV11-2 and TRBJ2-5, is EAGVAQSPRYKIIEKRQSVAFWCNPISGHATLYWYQQILGQGPKLLIQFQNNGVVDDSQLPKDRFSAERLKGVDSTLKIQPAKLEDSAVYLCASSLPLLETQYFGPGTRLLVL.

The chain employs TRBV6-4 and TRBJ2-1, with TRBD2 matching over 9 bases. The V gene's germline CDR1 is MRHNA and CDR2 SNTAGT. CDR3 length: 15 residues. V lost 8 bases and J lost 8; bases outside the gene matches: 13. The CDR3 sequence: CASATRAGGGDEQFF. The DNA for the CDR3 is TGTGCCAGCGCAACCCGAGCGGGAGGTGGAGATGAGCAGTTCTTC.

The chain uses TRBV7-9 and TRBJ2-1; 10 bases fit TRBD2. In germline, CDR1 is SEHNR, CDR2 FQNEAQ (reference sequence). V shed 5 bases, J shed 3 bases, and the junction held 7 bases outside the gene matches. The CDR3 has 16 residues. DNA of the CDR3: TGTGCCAGCAGCCCAAGCGGGAGGGCCCTCTACAATGAGCAGTTCTTC. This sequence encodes CASSPSGRALYNEQFF.

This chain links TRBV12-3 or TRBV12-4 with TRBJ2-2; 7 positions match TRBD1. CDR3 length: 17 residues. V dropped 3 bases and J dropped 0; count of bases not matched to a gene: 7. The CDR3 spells CASSLNRDRTNTGELFF. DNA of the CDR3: TGTGCCAGCAGTTTGAACCGGGACAGAACGAACACCGGGGAGCTGTTTTTT.

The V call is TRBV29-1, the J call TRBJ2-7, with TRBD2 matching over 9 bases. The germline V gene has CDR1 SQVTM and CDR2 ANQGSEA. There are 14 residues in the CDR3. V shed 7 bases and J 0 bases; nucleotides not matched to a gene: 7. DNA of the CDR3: TGCAGCGCCGTCCTAGCGGGGACCTCCTACGAGCAGTACTTC. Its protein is CSAVLAGTSYEQYF.

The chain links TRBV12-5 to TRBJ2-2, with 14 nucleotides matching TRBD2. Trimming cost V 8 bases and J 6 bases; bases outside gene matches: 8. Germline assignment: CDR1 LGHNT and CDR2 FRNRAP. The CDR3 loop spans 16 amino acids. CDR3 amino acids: CASLGLAGGGAGELFF. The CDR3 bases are TGTGCTAGTTTAGGACTAGCGGGAGGTGGGGCCGGGGAGCTGTTTTTT. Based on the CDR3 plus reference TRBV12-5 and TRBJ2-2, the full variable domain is DARVTQTPRHKVTEMGQEVTMRCQPILGHNTVFWYRQTMMQGLELLAYFRNRAPLDDSGMPKDRFSAEMPDATLATLKIQPSEPRDSAVYFCASLGLAGGGAGELFFGEGSRLTVL.

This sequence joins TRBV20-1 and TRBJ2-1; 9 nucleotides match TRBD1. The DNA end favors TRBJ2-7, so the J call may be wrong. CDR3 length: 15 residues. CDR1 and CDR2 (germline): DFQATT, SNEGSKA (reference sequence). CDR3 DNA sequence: TGCAGTGCCATATCCTGGGACAGGGAATACAATGAGCAGTACTTC. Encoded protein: CSAISWDREYNEQYF.

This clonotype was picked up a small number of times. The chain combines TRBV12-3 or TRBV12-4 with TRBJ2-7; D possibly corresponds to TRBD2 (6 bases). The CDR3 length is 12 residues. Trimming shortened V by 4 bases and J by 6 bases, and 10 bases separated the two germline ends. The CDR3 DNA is TGTGCCAGCAGTTCGCGACTAGGCGAGCAGTACTTC. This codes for CASSSRLGEQYF.

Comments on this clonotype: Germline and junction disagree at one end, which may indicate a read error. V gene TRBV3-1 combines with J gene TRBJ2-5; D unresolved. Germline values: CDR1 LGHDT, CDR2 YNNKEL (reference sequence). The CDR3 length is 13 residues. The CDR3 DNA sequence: TGCGCCAGCAGCCAAGTGACGGTAGAGACCCAGTACTTC. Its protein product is CASSQVTVETQYF.

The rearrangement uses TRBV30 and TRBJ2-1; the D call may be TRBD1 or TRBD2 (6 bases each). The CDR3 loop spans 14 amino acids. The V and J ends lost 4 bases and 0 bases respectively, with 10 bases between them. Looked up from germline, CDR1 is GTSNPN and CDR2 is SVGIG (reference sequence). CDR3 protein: CAWTWGASYNEQFF. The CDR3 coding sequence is TGTGCCTGGACTTGGGGGGCCTCCTACAATGAGCAGTTCTTC.

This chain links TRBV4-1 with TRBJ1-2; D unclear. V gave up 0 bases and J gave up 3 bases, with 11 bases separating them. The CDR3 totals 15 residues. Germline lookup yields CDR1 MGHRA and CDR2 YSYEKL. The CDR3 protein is CASSQEGSAYYGYTF. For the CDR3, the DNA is TGCGCCAGCAGCCAAGAGGGCTCCGCTTACTATGGCTACACCTTC.

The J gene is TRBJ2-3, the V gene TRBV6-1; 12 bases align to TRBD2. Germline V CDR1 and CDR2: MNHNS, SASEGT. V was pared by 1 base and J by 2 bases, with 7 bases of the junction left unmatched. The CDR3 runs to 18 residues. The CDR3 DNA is TGTGCCAGCAGTGAAGAAGGGCTAGCGGGAGGGAACACAGATACGCAGTATTTT. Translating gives CASSEEGLAGGNTDTQYF.